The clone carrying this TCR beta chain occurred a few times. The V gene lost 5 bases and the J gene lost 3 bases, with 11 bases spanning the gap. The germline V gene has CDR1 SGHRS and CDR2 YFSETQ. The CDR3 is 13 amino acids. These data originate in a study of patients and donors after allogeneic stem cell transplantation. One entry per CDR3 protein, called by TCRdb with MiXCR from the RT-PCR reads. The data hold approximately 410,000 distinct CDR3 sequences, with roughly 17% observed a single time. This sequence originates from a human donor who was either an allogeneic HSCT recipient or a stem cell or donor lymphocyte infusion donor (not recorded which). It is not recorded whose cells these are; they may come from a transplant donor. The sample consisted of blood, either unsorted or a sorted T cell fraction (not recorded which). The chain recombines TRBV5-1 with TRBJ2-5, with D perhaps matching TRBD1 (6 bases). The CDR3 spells CASRYGQKETQYF. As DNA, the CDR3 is TGCGCCAGCAGATATGGACAGAAAGAGACCCAGTACTTC. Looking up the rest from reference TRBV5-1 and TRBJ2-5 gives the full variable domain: KAGVTQTPRYLIKTRGQQVTLSCSPISGHRSVSWYQQTPGQGLQFLFEYFSETQRNKGNFPGRFSGRQFSNSRSEMNVSTLELGDSALYLCASRYGQKETQYFGPGTRLLVL.